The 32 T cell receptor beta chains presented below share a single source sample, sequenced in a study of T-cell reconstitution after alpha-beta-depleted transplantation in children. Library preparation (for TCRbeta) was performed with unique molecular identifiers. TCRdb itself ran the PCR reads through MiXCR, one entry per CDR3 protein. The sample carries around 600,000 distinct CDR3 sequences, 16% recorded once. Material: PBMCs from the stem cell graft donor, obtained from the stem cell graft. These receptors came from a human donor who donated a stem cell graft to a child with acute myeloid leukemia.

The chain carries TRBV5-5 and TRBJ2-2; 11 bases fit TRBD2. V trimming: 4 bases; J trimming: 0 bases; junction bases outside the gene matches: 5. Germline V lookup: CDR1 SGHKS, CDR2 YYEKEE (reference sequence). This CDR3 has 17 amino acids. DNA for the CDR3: TGTGCCAGCAGCCCTACTAGCGGGGGCCCGAACACCGGGGAGCTGTTTTTT. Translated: CASSPTSGGPNTGELFF.

The DNA for the CDR3 is TGTGCCAGCAGCTTCCGGTCCTACGAGCAGTACTTC. The encoded protein is CASSFRSYEQYF. The chain employs TRBV7-9 and TRBJ2-7; D gene ambiguous. This CDR3 contains 12 residues. Trimming removed 3 bases at V and 1 base at J, with 4 bases between. Germline CDR1 and CDR2: SEHNR and FQNEAQ (reference sequence).

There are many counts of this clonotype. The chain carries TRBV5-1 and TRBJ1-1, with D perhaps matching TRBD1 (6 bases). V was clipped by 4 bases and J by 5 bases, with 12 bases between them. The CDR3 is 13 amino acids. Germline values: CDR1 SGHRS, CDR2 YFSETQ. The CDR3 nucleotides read TGCGCCAGCAGCGTCGATCAGGGGACTGAAGCTTTCTTT. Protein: CASSVDQGTEAFF.

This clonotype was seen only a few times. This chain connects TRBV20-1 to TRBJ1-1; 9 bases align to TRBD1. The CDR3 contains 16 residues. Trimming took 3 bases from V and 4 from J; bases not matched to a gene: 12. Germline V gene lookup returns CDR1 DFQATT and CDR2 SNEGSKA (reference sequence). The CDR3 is CSARLHGGGQGTEAFF. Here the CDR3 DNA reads TGCAGTGCTAGGCTCCACGGAGGGGGACAGGGCACTGAAGCTTTCTTT.

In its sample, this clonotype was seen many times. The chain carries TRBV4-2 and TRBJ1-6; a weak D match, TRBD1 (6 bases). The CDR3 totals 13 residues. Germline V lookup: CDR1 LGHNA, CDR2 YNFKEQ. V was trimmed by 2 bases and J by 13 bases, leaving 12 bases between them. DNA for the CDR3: TGTGCCAGCAGCCAACGACAGGAGCGGCCCCTCCACTTT. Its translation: CASSQRQERPLHF.

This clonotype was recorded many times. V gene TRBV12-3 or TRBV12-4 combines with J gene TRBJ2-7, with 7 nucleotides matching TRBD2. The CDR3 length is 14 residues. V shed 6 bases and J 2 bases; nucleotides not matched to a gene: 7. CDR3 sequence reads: CASSPAGSTYEQYF. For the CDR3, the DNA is TGTGCCAGCAGCCCAGCGGGATCCACCTACGAGCAGTACTTC.

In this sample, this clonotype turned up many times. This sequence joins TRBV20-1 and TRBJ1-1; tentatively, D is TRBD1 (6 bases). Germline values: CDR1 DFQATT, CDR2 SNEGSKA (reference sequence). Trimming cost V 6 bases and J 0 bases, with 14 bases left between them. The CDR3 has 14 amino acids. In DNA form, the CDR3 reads TGCAGTGCCGGTAGGACAGCCATGAACACTGAAGCTTTCTTT. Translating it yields CSAGRTAMNTEAFF.

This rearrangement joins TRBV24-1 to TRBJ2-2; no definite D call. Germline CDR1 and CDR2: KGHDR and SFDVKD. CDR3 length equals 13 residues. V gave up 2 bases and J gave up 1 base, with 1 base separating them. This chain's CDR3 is CATSDWNTGELFF. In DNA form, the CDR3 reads TGTGCCACCAGTGATTGGAACACCGGGGAGCTGTTTTTT.

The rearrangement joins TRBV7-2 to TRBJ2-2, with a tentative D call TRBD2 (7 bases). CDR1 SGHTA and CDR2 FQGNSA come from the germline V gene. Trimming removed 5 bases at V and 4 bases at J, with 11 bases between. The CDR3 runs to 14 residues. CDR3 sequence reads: CASSHREGTGELFF. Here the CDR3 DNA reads TGTGCCAGCAGCCACAGGGAGGGCACCGGGGAGCTGTTTTTT.

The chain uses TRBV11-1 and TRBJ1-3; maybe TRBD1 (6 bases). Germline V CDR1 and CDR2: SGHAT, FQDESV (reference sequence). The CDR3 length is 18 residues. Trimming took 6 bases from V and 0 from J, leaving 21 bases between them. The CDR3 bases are TGTGCCAGCAGACCGCGTTCGCCGGGACAAGACTCTGGAAACACCATATATTTT. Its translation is CASRPRSPGQDSGNTIYF.

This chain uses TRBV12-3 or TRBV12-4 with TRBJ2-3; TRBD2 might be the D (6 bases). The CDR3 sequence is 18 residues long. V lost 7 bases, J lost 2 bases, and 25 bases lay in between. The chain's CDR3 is CASTLGGSARAYTDTQYF. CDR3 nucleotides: TGTGCCAGCACCCTAGGAGGGAGCGCGAGGGCTTACACAGATACGCAGTATTTT.

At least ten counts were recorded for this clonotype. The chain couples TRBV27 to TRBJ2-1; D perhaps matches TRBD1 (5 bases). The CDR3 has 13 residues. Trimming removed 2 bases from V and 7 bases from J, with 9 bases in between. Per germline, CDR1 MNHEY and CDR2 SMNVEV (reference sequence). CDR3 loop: CASSLDRKNEQFF. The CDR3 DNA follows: TGTGCCAGCAGTTTAGACAGAAAAAATGAGCAGTTCTTC.

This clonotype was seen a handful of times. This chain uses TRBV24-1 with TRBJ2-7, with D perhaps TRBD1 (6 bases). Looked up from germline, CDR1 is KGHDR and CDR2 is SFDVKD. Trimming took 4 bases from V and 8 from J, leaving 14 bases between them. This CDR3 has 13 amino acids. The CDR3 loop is CATSDSAQGQQYF. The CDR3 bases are TGTGCCACCAGTGACAGTGCACAGGGTCAGCAGTACTTC.

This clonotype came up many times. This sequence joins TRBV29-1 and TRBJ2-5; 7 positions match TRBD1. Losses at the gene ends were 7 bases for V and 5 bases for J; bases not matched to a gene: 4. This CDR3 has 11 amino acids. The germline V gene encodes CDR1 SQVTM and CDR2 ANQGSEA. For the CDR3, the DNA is TGCAGCGGAGGGGGCTCGGAGACCCAGTACTTC. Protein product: CSGGGSETQYF.

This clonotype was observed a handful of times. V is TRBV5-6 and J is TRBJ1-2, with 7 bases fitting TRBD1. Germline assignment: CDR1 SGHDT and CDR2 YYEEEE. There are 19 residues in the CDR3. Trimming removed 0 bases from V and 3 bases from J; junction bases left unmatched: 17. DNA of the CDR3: TGTGCCAGCAGCTTGGAACTCCTAGTCGATGCAGGGGGGGACTATGGCTACACCTTC. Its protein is CASSLELLVDAGGDYGYTF.

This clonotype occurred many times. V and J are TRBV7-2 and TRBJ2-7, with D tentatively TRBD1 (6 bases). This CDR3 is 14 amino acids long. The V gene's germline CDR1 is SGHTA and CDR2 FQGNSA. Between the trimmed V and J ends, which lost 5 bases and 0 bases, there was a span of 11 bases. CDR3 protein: CASSPSTGSYEQYF. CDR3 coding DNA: TGTGCCAGCAGCCCATCGACAGGCTCCTACGAGCAGTACTTC. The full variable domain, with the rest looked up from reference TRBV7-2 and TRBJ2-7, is GAGVSQSPSNKVTEKGKDVELRCDPISGHTALYWYRQSLGQGLEFLIYFQGNSAPDKSGLPSDRFSAERTGGSVSTLTIQRTQQEDSAVYLCASSPSTGSYEQYFGPGTRLTVT.

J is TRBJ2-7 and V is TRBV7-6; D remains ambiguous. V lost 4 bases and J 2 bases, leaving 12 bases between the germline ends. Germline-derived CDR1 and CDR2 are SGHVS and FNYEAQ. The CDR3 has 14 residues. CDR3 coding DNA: TGTGCCAGCAGCTCGTGGGTGTCCACCTACGAGCAGTACTTC. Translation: CASSSWVSTYEQYF.

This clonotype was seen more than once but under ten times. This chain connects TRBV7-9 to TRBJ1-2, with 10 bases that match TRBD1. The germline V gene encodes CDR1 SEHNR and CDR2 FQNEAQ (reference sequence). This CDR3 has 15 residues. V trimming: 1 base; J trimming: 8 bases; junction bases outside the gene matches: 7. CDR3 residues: CASSLGDRGALGYTF. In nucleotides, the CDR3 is TGTGCCAGCAGCTTAGGGGACAGGGGAGCTCTAGGCTACACCTTC.

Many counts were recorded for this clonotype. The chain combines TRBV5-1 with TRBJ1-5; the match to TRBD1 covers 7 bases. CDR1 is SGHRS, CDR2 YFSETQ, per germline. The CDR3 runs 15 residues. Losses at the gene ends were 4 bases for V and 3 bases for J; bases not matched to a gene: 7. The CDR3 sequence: CASSERQGPNQPQHF. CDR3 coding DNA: TGCGCCAGCAGCGAGAGACAGGGACCCAATCAGCCCCAGCATTTT.

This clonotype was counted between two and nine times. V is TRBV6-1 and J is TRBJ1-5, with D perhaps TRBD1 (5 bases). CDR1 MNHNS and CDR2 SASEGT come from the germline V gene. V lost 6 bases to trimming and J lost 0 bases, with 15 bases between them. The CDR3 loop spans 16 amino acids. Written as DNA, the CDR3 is TGTGCCAGCAGCTCCCTCGTGGGGGGTAGCAATCAGCCCCAGCATTTT. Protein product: CASSSLVGGSNQPQHF.

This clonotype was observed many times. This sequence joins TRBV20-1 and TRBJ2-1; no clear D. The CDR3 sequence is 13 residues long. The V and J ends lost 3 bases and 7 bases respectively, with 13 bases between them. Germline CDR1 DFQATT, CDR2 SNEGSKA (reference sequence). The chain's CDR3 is CSARAPTVNEQFF. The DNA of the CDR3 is TGCAGTGCTAGGGCCCCCACTGTTAATGAGCAGTTCTTC.

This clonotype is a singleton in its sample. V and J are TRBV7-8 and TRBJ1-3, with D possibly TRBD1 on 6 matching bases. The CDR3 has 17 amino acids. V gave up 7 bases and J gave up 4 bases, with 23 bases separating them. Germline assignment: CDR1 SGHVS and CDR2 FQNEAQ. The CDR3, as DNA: TGTGCCAGCACCCCCCAGCAGTCTCGGGACATAGGAAACACCATATATTTT. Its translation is CASTPQQSRDIGNTIYF.

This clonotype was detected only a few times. CDR3 protein: CAISRDRGLYEQYF. CDR3 bases: TGTGCCATCAGCCGGGACAGGGGGCTTTACGAGCAGTACTTC. The chain uses TRBV10-3 and TRBJ2-7; 12 bases map to TRBD1. The length of the CDR3 is 14 residues. Germline CDR1 ENHRY, CDR2 SYGVKD. The ends lost 6 bases at V and 4 bases at J; junction bases unmatched: 4.

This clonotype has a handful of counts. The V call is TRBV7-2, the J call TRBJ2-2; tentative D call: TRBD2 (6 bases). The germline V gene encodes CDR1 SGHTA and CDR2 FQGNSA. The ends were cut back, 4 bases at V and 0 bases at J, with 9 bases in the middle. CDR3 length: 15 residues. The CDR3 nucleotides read TGTGCCAGCAGCTCGGTAGCGGCGAACACCGGGGAGCTGTTTTTT. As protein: CASSSVAANTGELFF.

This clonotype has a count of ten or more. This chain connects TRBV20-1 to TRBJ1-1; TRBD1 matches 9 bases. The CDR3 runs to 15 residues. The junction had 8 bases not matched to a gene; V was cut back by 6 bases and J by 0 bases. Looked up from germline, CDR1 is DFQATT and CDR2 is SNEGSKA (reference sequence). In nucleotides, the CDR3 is TGCAGTGCGGAAACAGGGGGCAGGTTGAACACTGAAGCTTTCTTT. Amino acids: CSAETGGRLNTEAFF.

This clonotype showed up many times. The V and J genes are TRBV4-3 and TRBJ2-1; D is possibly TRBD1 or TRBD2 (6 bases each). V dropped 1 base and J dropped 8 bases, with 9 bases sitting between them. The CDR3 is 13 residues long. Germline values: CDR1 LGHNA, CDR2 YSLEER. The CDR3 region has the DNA TGCGCCAGCAGCCAAGCGGGGGCTGATGAGCAGTTCTTC. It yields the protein CASSQAGADEQFF.

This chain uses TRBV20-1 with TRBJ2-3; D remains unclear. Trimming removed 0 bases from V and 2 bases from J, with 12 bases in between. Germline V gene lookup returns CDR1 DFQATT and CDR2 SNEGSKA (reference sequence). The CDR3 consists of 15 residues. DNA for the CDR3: TGCAGTGCTAGAGATAGGACGGGCCACACAGATACGCAGTATTTT. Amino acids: CSARDRTGHTDTQYF.

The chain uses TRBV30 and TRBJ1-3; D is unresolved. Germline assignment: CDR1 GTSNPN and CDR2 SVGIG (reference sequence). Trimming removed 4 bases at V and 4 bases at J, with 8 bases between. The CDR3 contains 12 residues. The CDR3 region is CAWIRGGNTIYF. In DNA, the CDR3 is TGTGCCTGGATCCGTGGAGGAAACACCATATATTTT.

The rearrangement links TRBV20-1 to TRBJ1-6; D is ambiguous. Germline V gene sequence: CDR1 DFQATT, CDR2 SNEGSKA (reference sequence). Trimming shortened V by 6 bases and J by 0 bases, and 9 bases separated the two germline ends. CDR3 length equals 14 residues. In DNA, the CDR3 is TGCAGTGCCTCACAAAGCTCCTATAATTCACCCCTCCACTTT. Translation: CSASQSSYNSPLHF.

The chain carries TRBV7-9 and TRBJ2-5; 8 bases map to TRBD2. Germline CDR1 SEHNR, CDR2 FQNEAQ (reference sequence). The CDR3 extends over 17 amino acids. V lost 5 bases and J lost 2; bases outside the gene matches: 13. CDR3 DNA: TGTGCCAGCAGCCCTTCCCCAGTAGCGGGGCGTCAAGAGACCCAGTACTTC. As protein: CASSPSPVAGRQETQYF.

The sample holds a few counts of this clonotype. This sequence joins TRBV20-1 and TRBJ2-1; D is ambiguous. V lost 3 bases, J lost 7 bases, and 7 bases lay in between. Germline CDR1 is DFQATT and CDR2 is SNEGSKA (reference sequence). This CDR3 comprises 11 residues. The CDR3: CSASNPNEQFF. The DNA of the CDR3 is TGCAGTGCTAGCAATCCTAATGAGCAGTTCTTC.

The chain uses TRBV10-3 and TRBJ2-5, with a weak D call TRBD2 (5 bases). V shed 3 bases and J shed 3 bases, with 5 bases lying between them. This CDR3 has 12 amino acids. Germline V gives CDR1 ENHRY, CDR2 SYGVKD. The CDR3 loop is CAISELEETQYF. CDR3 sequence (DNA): TGTGCCATCAGTGAACTAGAAGAGACCCAGTACTTC.